A selection of T cell receptor beta chains follows, all from one sample in a study of blood T cell repertoires in COVID-19. Sequencing was performed with immunoSEQ multiplex PCR; in TCRdb, only in-frame clones are kept and a portion is missing. The sample has tens of thousands of clones, around three quarters seen once. The sample consisted of peripheral blood. Receptor source: a woman in her 70s with acute or convalescent COVID-19. The CDR3 runs from the conserved cysteine through the conserved F or W. The order of the fields is clone size, D gene, V gene, J gene, CDR3 DNA, CDR3 protein. The D gene is left open where the match is weak. Some rows mark clone size as missing; the rest say once, few, many or name a class of expanded clone.

.	.	TRBV11-2	TRBJ2-7	TGTGCCAGCAGTCGTGGGCAATCCTACGAGCAGTACTTC	CASSRGQSYEQYF
once	.	TRBV18	TRBJ1-2	TGTGCCAGCTCACCACGCAGGGCTCTCCATGATTATGGCTACACCTTC	CASSPRRALHDYGYTF
.	.	TRBV7-2	TRBJ1-2	TGTGCCAGCAGCTCAGGCTTTCGGGGGGAACCGGAGGGCTACACCTTC	CASSSGFRGEPEGYTF
.	TRBD1	TRBV6-5	TRBJ1-1	TGTGCCAGCAGTTACGACAGGGGGCGGACTGAAGCTTTCTTT	CASSYDRGRTEAFF
few	.	TRBV13	TRBJ1-4	TGTGCCAGCAGCCAGGTCGGGTCCTTGGCGGGAAAACTGTTTTTT	CASSQVGSLAGKLFF
once	.	TRBV5-1	TRBJ2-3	TGCGCCAGCAGCCCACGACTATCCGCAGATACGCAGTATTTT	CASSPRLSADTQYF
few	.	TRBV3-1/TRBV3-2	TRBJ2-3	TGTGCCAGCAGCCACCCATCCCCCGGGGGTAGCACAGATACGCAGTATTTT	CASSHPSPGGSTDTQYF
.	.	TRBV4-2	TRBJ2-4	TGTGCCAGCACCCTGACAGGAGCCAAAAACATTCAGTACTTC	CASTLTGAKNIQYF
.	.	TRBV6-2/TRBV6-3	TRBJ1-1	TGTGCCAGCAGCCGCATACAGGGATTTGAAGCTTTCTTT	CASSRIQGFEAFF
.	TRBD1	TRBV5-3	TRBJ1-3	TGTGCCAGAAGCTGGGCCTGGACAGGGGCTGGAAACACCATATATTTT	CARSWAWTGAGNTIYF